This TCR beta chain is from a study of CD8 T cells in cerebrospinal fluid in Alzheimer's disease. Live CSF cells were sorted with a live/dead marker for droplet-based sequencing. TCRdb re-called the 10x single-cell sequencing reads, yielding one record per CDR3 amino acid sequence without DNA. The sample holds 200 to 250 distinct CDR3 sequences. This clonotype is called medium-sized based on its frequency. This CDR3 spans 15 amino acids. The germline CDR1 and CDR2 sequences are SEHNR and FQNEAQ (reference sequence). The sequencing input was cerebrospinal fluid. This clonotype was obtained from a human donor in good health. The chain couples TRBV7-9 to TRBJ2-1; lacking DNA, the TRBD1 call made by TCRdb goes unchecked. CDR3 sequence reads: CASSALTGSYNEQFF.